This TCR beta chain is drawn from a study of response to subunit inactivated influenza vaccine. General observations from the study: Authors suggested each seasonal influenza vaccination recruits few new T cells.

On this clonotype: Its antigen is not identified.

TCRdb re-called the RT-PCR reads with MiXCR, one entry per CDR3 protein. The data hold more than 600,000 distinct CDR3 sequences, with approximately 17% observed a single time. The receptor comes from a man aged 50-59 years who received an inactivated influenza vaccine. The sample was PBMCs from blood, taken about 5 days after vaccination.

CDR3 sequence (DNA): TGTGCCAGCAACCAAAGGGGTGCGGGGGACGGGGAGCTGTTTTTT. Amino acids: CASNQRGAGDGELFF. The V and J genes are TRBV7-8 and TRBJ2-2, with 7 positions matching TRBD2. The CDR3 extends over 15 amino acids. V lost 7 bases, J lost 7 bases, and 12 bases stayed unmatched. Germline V lookup: CDR1 SGHVS, CDR2 FQNEAQ.